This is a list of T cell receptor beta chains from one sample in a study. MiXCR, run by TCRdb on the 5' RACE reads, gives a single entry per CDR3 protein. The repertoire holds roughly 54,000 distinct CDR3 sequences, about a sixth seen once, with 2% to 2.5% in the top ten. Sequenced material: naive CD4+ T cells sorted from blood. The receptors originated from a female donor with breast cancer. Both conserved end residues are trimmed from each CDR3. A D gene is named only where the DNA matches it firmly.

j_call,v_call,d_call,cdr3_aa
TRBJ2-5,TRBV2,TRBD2,ASSGLAGGVKETQY
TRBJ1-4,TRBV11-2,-,ASSLVSRIRDTNEKLF
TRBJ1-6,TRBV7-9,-,ASSLENSPLH
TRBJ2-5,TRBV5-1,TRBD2,TISFGLAGEGETQY
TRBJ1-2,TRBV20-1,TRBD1,SARGQGALGYT
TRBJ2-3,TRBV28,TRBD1,ASSQRRGTGFTDTQY
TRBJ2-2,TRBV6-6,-,ASMLQGRGVTGELF
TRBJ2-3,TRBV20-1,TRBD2,SAPPSGSTETQY
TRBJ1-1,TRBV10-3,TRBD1,AISEPGRTTGRGTEAF
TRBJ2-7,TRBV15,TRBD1,ATSRGGTGPYEQY
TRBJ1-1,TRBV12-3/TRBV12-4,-,ASSRDTTMNTEAF